The clone carrying this T cell receptor (beta chain) has ten or more counts. Its target is unknown. Amplification of TCR beta CDR3 regions used RNA as the template. The study used the HTBI primer set for a first-round RT-PCR of the TCR CDR3. TCRdb ran MiXCR on the multiplex PCR reads and lists one entry per CDR3 protein. The table records nearly 600,000 distinct CDR3 sequences, around 14% of them present only once. The CDR3 loop spans 14 amino acids. In germline, CDR1 is LNHDA, CDR2 SQIVND (reference sequence). The V segment lost 9 bases and the J segment 5 bases; nucleotides outside the gene matches: 7. Newly diagnosed hyperthyroidism patients aged 18 to 65 years had disease lasting under 2 months. Researchers barred patients who had uncontrolled infection, other autoimmune disease, pregnancy or lactation. The record originates from a study of T cells in Graves' hyperthyroidism and ophthalmopathy. Across the study: Sampling of peripheral blood happened at initial diagnosis, prior to any treatment. Points from the study as a whole: Most expanded thyroid clonotypes above 0.001 recurred in blood.

The rearrangement links TRBV19 to TRBJ2-1; TRBD2 aligns across 10 bases. The sequenced material came from blood. The sequence derives from a woman between 25 and 40 years old with Graves' hyperthyroidism that later progressed to Graves' ophthalmopathy. CDR3 protein: CASRLAGPNNEQFF. Here the CDR3 DNA reads TGTGCCAGCAGACTAGCGGGTCCAAACAATGAGCAGTTCTTC.